This T cell receptor beta chain was identified during a study of T cell repertoires in cytomegalovirus infection (dated by TCRdb to between 2018 and 2020). Some background on the complete study: Donor HLA type was relevant to the analysis, because carriage of CMV infection together with the matching HLA type was indicated by public TCR beta signatures.

A few counts support this clonotype. This clone's antigen is unknown. No per-base quality is available; no much larger clone lies one base away. Sequencing was carried out with an Illumina HiSeq 1500. Using fastp at Q25 and MiXCR, TCRdb reprocessed the public reads and kept productive beta chains. Entries that share a CDR3 protein sequence are merged under the most common genes and DNA. This sample comprises fewer than 300,000 distinct CDR3 sequences, 20% to 30% of them detected only once. The ten largest clones capture approximately 15% of the sample. General findings and caveats noted by the study authors: The ex vivo response was dominated by HLA-C-restricted CMV-specific TCR beta clonotypes, which also provided the single most frequent clonotype in two of eight donors. In both this cohort and an independent cohort of 352 donors, the cumulative frequency of public TCR beta family members distinguished carriers of CMV infection plus the relevant HLA type.

From the germline V gene (reference sequence), CDR1 is SGHAT and CDR2 is FQDESV. Clipping removes 5 bases from V and 4 bases from J, with 8 as the unmatched junction base count. Its CDR3 holds 17 amino acids, cysteine through phenylalanine. Only the CDR3 part of the read is kept: 51 bases, read in frame from the first base. The receptor was derived from a human donor in good health (CMV status not recorded). Some clones in this sample may be carry-over from other donors' samples. Sequenced sample: PBMCs. The chain employs TRBV11-1 and TRBJ2-1; the junction holds 13 bases that match TRBD2. The CDR3 region: CASSAGLAGAVYNEQFF. The DNA sequence is as follows: TGTGCCAGCAGCGCCGGACTAGCGGGGGCCGTGTACAATGAGCAGTTCTTC.